Each of the 23 T cell receptor beta chains below was sequenced from the same sample in a study of cytomegalovirus exposure and HLA in healthy donors. The PCR ran on 60 Vbeta and 13 Jbeta primers. Assay used: immunoSEQ multiplex PCR; TCRdb lists only in-frame clones, some missing. Of roughly 160,000 clones listed, roughly 80% are singletons. The sample consisted of PBMCs. The receptors originated from a young man in good health and CMV-seropositive.

The chain links TRBV2 to TRBJ2-1; D perhaps matches TRBD1 (5 bases). CDR1 SNHLY and CDR2 FYNNEI come from the germline V gene. The V end lost 6 bases, the J end lost 11 bases, and 17 bases lay between the germline ends. This CDR3 comprises 13 residues. The CDR3 loop is CASSESPRGKQFF. The CDR3 DNA is TGTGCCAGCAGCGAATCTCCTAGGGGAAAGCAGTTCTTC.

This clone was detected only a few times. This chain uses TRBV19 with TRBJ1-5, with D tentatively TRBD1 (5 bases). The V gene's germline CDR1 is LNHDA and CDR2 SQIVND (reference sequence). The CDR3 loop spans 18 amino acids. Trimming shortened V by 10 bases and J by 7 bases, and 32 bases separated the two germline ends. The CDR3 DNA is TGTGCCACCAGTAGTTACCCCCAGGCAGGGACTGTGGGGCAGCCCCAGCATTTT. Translation: CATSSYPQAGTVGQPQHF.

The genes are TRBV7-6 and TRBJ2-7; 9 nucleotides agree with TRBD1. Germline CDR1 and CDR2: SGHVS and FNYEAQ. This CDR3 is 14 amino acids long. Trimming removed 5 bases from V and 6 bases from J; junction bases left unmatched: 8. The CDR3: CASSLQGAHPEQYF. DNA of the CDR3: TGTGCCAGCAGCCTACAGGGGGCGCATCCCGAGCAGTACTTC.

The gene calls are TRBV9 and TRBJ2-5; a weak D match, TRBD2 (6 bases). Germline V lookup: CDR1 SGDLS, CDR2 YYNGEE. The V end lost 6 bases, the J end lost 5 bases, and 17 bases lay between the germline ends. The CDR3 consists of 14 residues. The DNA for the CDR3 is TGTGCCAGCAACGGGGCAGGAGGGAGGGAGACCCAGTACTTC. This encodes CASNGAGGRETQYF.

This clone was seen a handful of times. The chain links TRBV5-4 to TRBJ1-3; tentative D call: TRBD1 (6 bases). Trimming took off 0 bases at V and 0 bases at J, with 10 bases between the two ends. There are 16 residues in the CDR3. Germline values: CDR1 SGHNT, CDR2 YYREEE (reference sequence). The CDR3 coding sequence is TGTGCCAGCAGCTTGGGTCAGGGGTACTCTGGAAACACCATATATTTT. Translated, it gives CASSLGQGYSGNTIYF.

The rearrangement joins TRBV15 to TRBJ2-7; 9 bases are shared with TRBD2. This CDR3 is 16 amino acids long. V trimming: 6 bases; J trimming: 6 bases; junction bases outside the gene matches: 15. CDR1 and CDR2 from the germline V gene are LNHNV and YYDKDF (reference sequence). The CDR3 loop reads CATRELRTSDRGEQYF. In DNA form, the CDR3 reads TGTGCCACCAGGGAACTGAGGACTAGCGATAGGGGCGAGCAGTACTTC.

This clone was recorded once. This chain links TRBV7-9 with TRBJ2-1; 9 bases are a match to TRBD2. After removal of 5 bases from V and 8 bases from J, the junction contained 13 bases not matched to a gene. Germline values: CDR1 SEHNR, CDR2 FQNEAQ (reference sequence). CDR3 length equals 16 residues. The CDR3 loop reads CASSHGGRGGLDEQFF. The CDR3 DNA reads as TGTGCCAGCAGCCACGGGGGGCGGGGGGGCCTTGATGAGCAGTTCTTC.

This sequence joins TRBV28 and TRBJ2-7; 10 nucleotides match TRBD1. The germline gives CDR1 MDHEN, CDR2 SYDVKM. With V trimmed by 10 bases and J by 5 bases, 14 bases remained unmatched. The CDR3 is made up of 15 amino acids. The CDR3 DNA reads as TGTGCCACCTCCTCGGCCGGACAGGGGGTGAACGAGCAGTACTTC. It translates to CATSSAGQGVNEQYF.

The genes are TRBV13 and TRBJ1-1, with D tentatively TRBD1 (5 bases). From germline, CDR1 is PRHDT and CDR2 FYEKMQ (reference sequence). The CDR3 consists of 14 residues. V gave up 5 bases and J gave up 3 bases, with 13 bases separating them. The CDR3 sequence is CASSGWGGDTEAFF. CDR3 nucleotide sequence: TGTGCCAGCAGCGGCTGGGGCGGGGACACTGAAGCTTTCTTT.

This clone was detected a few times. This chain joins TRBV15 and TRBJ2-7; TRBD1 matches at 8 bases. With V trimmed by 0 bases and J by 3 bases, 4 bases remained unmatched. There are 15 residues in the CDR3. Germline values: CDR1 LNHNV, CDR2 YYDKDF (reference sequence). CDR3 loop: CATSRDPGGFYEQYF. The DNA of the CDR3 is TGTGCCACCAGCAGAGATCCAGGGGGCTTCTACGAGCAGTACTTC. Full variable domain (remainder filled in from reference TRBV15 and TRBJ2-7): DAMVIQNPRYQVTQFGKPVTLSCSQTLNHNVMYWYQQKSSQAPKLLFHYYDKDFNNEADTPDNFQSRRPNTSFCFLDIRSPGLGDTAMYLCATSRDPGGFYEQYFGPGTRLTVT.

The chain carries TRBV9 and TRBJ2-1; 8 nucleotides match TRBD2. V gave up 2 bases and J gave up 8 bases; unmatched junction bases: 12. Germline V gives CDR1 SGDLS, CDR2 YYNGEE. The CDR3 consists of 16 residues. Here the CDR3 DNA reads TGTGCCAGCAGCGTGTCCGGGGGGGCGCACCCCGATGAGCAGTTCTTC. Translation: CASSVSGGAHPDEQFF.

The chain's CDR3 is CASSHPGAAGEQYF. DNA of the CDR3: TGTGCCAGCAGCCACCCAGGAGCCGCGGGGGAGCAGTACTTC. The chain combines TRBV6-4 with TRBJ2-7, with D tentatively TRBD2 (6 bases). V was clipped by 6 bases and J by 7 bases, with 19 bases between them. The germline V gene encodes CDR1 MRHNA and CDR2 SNTAGT. The CDR3 loop spans 14 amino acids.

The V call is TRBV2, the J call TRBJ1-4, with D possibly being TRBD1 (6 bases). Germline CDR1 and CDR2: SNHLY and FYNNEI. CDR3 length: 15 amino acids. With 0 bases removed from V and 4 bases from J, the gap between germline ends came to 9 bases. Written as DNA, the CDR3 is TGTGCCAGCAGTGAAGCCACAGGGCGTAATGAAAAACTGTTTTTT. Translation gives CASSEATGRNEKLFF.

The chain combines TRBV5-1 with TRBJ2-3; TRBD2 aligns across 11 bases. This CDR3 contains 15 residues. Germline V gives CDR1 SGHRS, CDR2 YFSETQ. The J segment lost 6 bases and the V segment lost 3 bases, leaving 6 bases of the junction unmatched. DNA for the CDR3: TGCGCCAGCAGCTCGACCGGGACTAGCGGCGATACGCAGTATTTT. Its translation is CASSSTGTSGDTQYF.

The chain couples TRBV28 to TRBJ2-1; 7 bases match TRBD1. CDR1 MDHEN and CDR2 SYDVKM come from the germline V gene. This CDR3 is 16 amino acids long. Losses at the gene ends were 1 base for V and 5 bases for J; bases not matched to a gene: 8. CDR3 residues: CASSLFPGGVHNEQFF. CDR3 DNA: TGTGCCAGCAGTTTATTCCCAGGGGGTGTCCACAATGAGCAGTTCTTC.

This clone has a handful of counts. The J gene is TRBJ1-4, the V gene TRBV6-1; D may be TRBD1 (6 bases). CDR3 size: 15 residues. Germline CDR1 and CDR2: MNHNS and SASEGT. Trimming took off 1 base at V and 10 bases at J, with 16 bases between the two ends. CDR3 residues: CASSEEQGPSGKLFF. The CDR3 nucleotides are TGTGCCAGCAGTGAAGAACAGGGTCCCAGCGGAAAACTGTTTTTT.

The V and J genes are TRBV5-1 and TRBJ2-3; D gene unclear. CDR3 length: 13 amino acids. Germline CDR1 is SGHRS and CDR2 is YFSETQ. V lost 4 bases to trimming and J lost 2 bases, with 8 bases between them. CDR3 sequence reads: CASSTGFTDTQYF. In nucleotides, the CDR3 is TGCGCCAGCAGCACCGGGTTCACAGATACGCAGTATTTT. Full variable domain (rest looked up from reference TRBV5-1 and TRBJ2-3): KAGVTQTPRYLIKTRGQQVTLSCSPISGHRSVSWYQQTPGQGLQFLFEYFSETQRNKGNFPGRFSGRQFSNSRSEMNVSTLELGDSALYLCASSTGFTDTQYFGPGTRLTVL.

This chain uses TRBV12-5 with TRBJ2-7, with TRBD1 identical over 9 bases. Trimming took 0 bases from V and 6 from J; bases not matched to a gene: 9. Looked up from germline, CDR1 is LGHNT and CDR2 is FRNRAP. This CDR3 has 16 residues. CDR3 sequence (DNA): TGTGCTAGTGGTTTGGTAGGCGGGACAGGGCCAGGCGAGCAGTACTTC. Translating it yields CASGLVGGTGPGEQYF.

J is TRBJ2-3 and V is TRBV29-1; 8 bases agree with TRBD1. The V gene end was trimmed by 6 bases and the J gene end by 3 bases; junction bases not matched to a gene: 14. CDR1 is SQVTM and CDR2 is ANQGSEA in the germline V gene. The CDR3 is 16 amino acids. DNA of the CDR3: TGCAGCGTCCTAAGAAGTCGGACAGGGTTTACAGATACGCAGTATTTT. Its protein is CSVLRSRTGFTDTQYF.

J is TRBJ2-7 and V is TRBV18; D is unclear. V was cut by 0 bases and J by 2 bases, with 8 bases left in between. This CDR3 region has 14 residues. Germline loops: CDR1 KGHSH, CDR2 LQKENI. The CDR3 loop is CASSPPSFAYEQYF. The CDR3 bases are TGTGCCAGCTCACCACCCAGTTTTGCCTACGAGCAGTACTTC.

This chain links TRBV5-1 with TRBJ2-7; 12 bases fit TRBD2. The CDR3 runs to 16 residues. Trimming removed 5 bases from V and 2 bases from J; junction bases left unmatched: 8. Germline V gene sequence: CDR1 SGHRS, CDR2 YFSETQ. The CDR3 region has the DNA TGCGCCAGCAGACCTAGCGGGGGGGGTGGCCCCTACGAGCAGTACTTC. Translation gives CASRPSGGGGPYEQYF.

Remarks on this clone: The same CDR3 also results from other DNA sequences found in this sample. CDR3 in DNA: TGTGCCAGCAGTTTCGACAGCTCCTACGAGCAGTACTTC. As protein: CASSFDSSYEQYF. V usage is TRBV28 and J usage is TRBJ2-7; a possible D gene is TRBD1 (5 bases). The CDR3 totals 13 residues. The V gene lost 3 bases and the J gene lost 0 bases, with 6 bases spanning the gap. Germline CDR1 is MDHEN and CDR2 is SYDVKM.

This sequence joins TRBV5-1 and TRBJ2-2; 9 bases fit TRBD1. The trim removed 4 bases at V and 7 bases at J, leaving 5 bases unmatched. The CDR3 has 14 amino acids. Germline V lookup: CDR1 SGHRS, CDR2 YFSETQ. The CDR3 here is CASSPGTGIGELFF. Written as DNA, the CDR3 is TGCGCCAGCAGCCCCGGGACAGGGATCGGGGAGCTGTTTTTT.